This note documents a single T cell receptor (beta chain) sequence. Its antigen is unknown. The protocol was immunoSEQ multiplex PCR, while the TCRdb copy is restricted to in-frame clones and leaves out a portion. The sample holds around 500,000 clones; roughly 80% are singletons and the top ten take 9.5% to 15%. These data originate in a study of shared clonotypes between healthy human individuals. Study summary: The composition of the donors was a couple of women and a few men aged 18 to 49. Study outcomes and limitations: The authors expected sequencing depth to affect clonotype sharing among donors. Having only a few donors restricted how much genetic and exposure-history diversity was captured.

CDR1 LNHDA and CDR2 SQIVND come from the germline V gene (reference sequence). V lost 4 bases to trimming and J lost 3 bases, with 12 bases between them. This CDR3 has 15 residues. Sequencing input: PBMCs. This sequence joins TRBV19 and TRBJ2-2; D is ambiguous. This TCR came from a middle-aged woman in good health. Some clones in this sample may be carry-over from other donors' samples. In nucleotides, the CDR3 is TGTGCCAGTAGTACCTACATCATGGACACCGGGGAGCTGTTTTTT. This sequence encodes CASSTYIMDTGELFF.